One TCR beta chain is described in this entry. The antigen remains undetermined. This sample was included in a study of a mutant IDH1 vaccine in newly diagnosed glioma. Sequenced by immunoSEQ multiplex PCR; TCRdb stores in-frame clones only, minus some. Seen here are about 55,000 clones, about 80% observed once, and the top ten hold 6% to 6.5%. V lost 3 bases, J lost 4 bases, and 3 bases stayed unmatched. CDR3 length equals 13 residues. Germline CDR1 SGHDT, CDR2 YYEEEE. Study results and limitations: Immune responses arising from the vaccine appeared in approximately 93% of patients.

This sample's time point: week 23, last vaccination. All doses held 300 ug of mutant IDH1 20-mer peptide, with topical imiquimod. The sequence derives from a man in his forties with glioma. The chain carries TRBV5-6 and TRBJ1-2; 7 bases fit TRBD1. The material was PBMCs, obtained from a glioma patient whose treatment included an IDH1 peptide vaccine. CDR3: CASSWDRAYGYTF. CDR3 bases: TGTGCCAGCAGCTGGGACAGAGCCTATGGCTACACCTTC.